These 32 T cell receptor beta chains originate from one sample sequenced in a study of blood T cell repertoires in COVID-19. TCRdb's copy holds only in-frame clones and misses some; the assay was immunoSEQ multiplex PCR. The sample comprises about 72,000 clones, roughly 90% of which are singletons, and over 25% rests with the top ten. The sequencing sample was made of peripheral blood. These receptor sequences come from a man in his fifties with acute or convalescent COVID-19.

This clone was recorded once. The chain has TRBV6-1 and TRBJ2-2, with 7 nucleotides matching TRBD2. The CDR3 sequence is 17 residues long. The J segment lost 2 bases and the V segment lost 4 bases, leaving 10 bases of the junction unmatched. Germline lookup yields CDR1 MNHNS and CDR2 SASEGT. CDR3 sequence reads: CASSVQGWDYNTGELFF. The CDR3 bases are TGTGCCAGCAGTGTCCAGGGTTGGGACTATAACACCGGGGAGCTGTTTTTT.

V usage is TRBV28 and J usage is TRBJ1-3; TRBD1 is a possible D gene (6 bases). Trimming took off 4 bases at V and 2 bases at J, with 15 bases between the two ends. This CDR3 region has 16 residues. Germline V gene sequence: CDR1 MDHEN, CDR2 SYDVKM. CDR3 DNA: TGTGCCAGCAGTTCCCAGGGGTTCGGCACTGGAAACACCATATATTTT. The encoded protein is CASSSQGFGTGNTIYF.

CDR3 residues: CASSPTYDSPNTDTQYF. In DNA, the CDR3 is TGTGCCAGCAGCCCGACTTACGACAGCCCGAACACAGATACGCAGTATTTT. V usage is TRBV5-5 and J usage is TRBJ2-3; a possible D gene is TRBD1 (5 bases). The V gene's germline CDR1 is SGHKS and CDR2 YYEKEE (reference sequence). Trimming left V 4 bases short and J 2 bases short, with 20 bases between. CDR3 length equals 17 residues.

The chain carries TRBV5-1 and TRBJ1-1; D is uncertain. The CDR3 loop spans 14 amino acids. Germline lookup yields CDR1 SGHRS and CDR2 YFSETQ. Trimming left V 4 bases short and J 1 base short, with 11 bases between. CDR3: CASSPEGENTEAFF. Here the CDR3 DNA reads TGCGCCAGCAGCCCGGAGGGAGAGAACACTGAAGCTTTCTTT.

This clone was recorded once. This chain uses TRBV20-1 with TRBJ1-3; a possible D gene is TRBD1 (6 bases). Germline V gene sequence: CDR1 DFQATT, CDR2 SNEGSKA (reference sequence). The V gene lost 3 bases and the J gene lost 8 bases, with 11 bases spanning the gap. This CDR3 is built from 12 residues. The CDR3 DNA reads TGCAGTGCTAGTCAGGGGCTGGACACCATATATTTT. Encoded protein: CSASQGLDTIYF.

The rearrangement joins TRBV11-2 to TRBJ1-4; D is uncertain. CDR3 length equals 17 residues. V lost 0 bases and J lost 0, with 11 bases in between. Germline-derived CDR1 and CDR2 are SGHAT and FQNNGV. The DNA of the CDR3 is TGTGCCAGCAGCTTAGATGGCCAGGCTGCAACTAATGAAAAACTGTTTTTT. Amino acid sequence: CASSLDGQAATNEKLFF.

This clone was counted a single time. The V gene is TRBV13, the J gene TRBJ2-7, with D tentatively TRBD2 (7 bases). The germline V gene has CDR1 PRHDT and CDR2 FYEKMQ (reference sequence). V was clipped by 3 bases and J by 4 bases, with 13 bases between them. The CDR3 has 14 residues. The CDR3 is CASSFEGGSYEQYF. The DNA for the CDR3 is TGTGCCAGCAGCTTCGAGGGGGGGTCGTACGAGCAGTACTTC.

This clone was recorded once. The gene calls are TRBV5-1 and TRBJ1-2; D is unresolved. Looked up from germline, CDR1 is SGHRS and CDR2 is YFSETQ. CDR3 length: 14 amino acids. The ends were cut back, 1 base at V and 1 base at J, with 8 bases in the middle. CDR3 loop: CASSLTRSNYGYTF. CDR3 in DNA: TGCGCCAGCAGCTTGACCAGAAGTAACTATGGCTACACCTTC.

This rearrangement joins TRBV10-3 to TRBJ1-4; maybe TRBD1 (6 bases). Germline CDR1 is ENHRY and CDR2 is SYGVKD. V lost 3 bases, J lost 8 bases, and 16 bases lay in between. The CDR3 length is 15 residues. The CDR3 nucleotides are TGTGCCATCAGTGAAGGGGTCCTGCAGGGGGAAAAACTGTTTTTT. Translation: CAISEGVLQGEKLFF.

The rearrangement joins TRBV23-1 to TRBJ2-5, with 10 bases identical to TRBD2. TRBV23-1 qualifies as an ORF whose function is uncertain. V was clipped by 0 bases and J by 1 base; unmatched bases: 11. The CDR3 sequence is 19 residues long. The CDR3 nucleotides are TGCGCCAGCAGTCAATCTGTAGGGCTAGCGGGGGAGTTCCAAGAGACCCAGTACTTC. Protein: CASSQSVGLAGEFQETQYF.

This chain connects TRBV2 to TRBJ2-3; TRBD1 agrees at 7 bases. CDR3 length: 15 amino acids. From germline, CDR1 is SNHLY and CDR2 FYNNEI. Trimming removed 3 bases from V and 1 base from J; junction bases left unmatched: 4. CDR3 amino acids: CASSDRTGRTDTQYF. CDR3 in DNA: TGTGCCAGCAGTGACCGGACAGGACGCACAGATACGCAGTATTTT.

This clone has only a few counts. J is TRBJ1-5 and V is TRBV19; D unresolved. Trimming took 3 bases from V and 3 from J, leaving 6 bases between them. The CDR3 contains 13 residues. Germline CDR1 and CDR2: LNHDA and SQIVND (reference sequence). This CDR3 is CASSMSFNQPQHF. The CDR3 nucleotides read TGTGCCAGTAGTATGTCATTCAATCAGCCCCAGCATTTT.

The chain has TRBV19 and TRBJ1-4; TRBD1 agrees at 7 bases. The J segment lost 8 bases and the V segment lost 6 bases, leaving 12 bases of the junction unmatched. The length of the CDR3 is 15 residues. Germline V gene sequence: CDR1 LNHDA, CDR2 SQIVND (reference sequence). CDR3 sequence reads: CASSRQGSVGEKLFF. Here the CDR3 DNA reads TGTGCCAGTAGCCGACAGGGTTCCGTTGGAGAAAAACTGTTTTTT.

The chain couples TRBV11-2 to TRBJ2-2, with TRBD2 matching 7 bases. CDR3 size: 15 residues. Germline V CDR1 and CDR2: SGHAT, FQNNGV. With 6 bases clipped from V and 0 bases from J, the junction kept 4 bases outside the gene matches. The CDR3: CASRAGNANTGELFF. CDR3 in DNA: TGTGCCAGCAGAGCGGGGAACGCGAACACCGGGGAGCTGTTTTTT.

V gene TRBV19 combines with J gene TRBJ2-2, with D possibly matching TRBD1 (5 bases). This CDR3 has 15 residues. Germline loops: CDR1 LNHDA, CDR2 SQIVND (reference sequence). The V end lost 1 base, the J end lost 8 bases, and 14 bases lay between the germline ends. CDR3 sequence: CASSIGDRWGGELFF. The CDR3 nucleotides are TGTGCCAGTAGTATAGGTGACAGATGGGGAGGGGAGCTGTTTTTT.

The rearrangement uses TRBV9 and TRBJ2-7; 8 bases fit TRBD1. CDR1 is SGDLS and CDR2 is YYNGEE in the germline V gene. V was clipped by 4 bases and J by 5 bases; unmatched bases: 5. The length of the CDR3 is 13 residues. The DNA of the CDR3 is TGTGCCAGCAGCACGACAGGGGAACACGAGCAGTACTTC. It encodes CASSTTGEHEQYF. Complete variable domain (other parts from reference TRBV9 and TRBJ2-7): DSGVTQTPKHLITATGQRVTLRCSPRSGDLSVYWYQQSLDQGLQFLIQYYNGEERAKGNILERFSAQQFPDLHSELNLSSLELGDSALYFCASSTTGEHEQYFGPGTRLTVT.

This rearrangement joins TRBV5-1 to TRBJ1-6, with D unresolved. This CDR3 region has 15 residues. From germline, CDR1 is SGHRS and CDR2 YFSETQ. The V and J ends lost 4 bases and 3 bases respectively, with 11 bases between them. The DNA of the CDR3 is TGCGCCAGCAGCCTTTCGCAGAACTATAATTCACCCCTCCACTTT. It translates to CASSLSQNYNSPLHF.

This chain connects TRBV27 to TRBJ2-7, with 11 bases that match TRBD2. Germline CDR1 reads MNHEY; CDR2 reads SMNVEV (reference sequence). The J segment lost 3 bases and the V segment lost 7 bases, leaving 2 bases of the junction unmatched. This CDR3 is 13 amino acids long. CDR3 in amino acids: CASIGTSGYEQYF. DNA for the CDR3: TGTGCCAGCATCGGGACTAGCGGCTACGAGCAGTACTTC.

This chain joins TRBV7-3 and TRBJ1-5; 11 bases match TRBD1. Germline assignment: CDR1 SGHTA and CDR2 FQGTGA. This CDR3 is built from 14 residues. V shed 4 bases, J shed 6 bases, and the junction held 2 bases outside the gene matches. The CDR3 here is CASSSDRGRQPQHF. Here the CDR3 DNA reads TGTGCCAGCAGCTCGGACAGGGGGCGTCAGCCCCAGCATTTT.

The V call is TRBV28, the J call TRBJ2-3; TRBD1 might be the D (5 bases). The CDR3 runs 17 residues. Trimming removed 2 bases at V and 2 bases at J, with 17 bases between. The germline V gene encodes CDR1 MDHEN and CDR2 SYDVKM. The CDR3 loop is CASSLPSTVSFTDTQYF. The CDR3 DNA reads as TGTGCCAGCAGTTTACCCTCGACAGTCAGCTTCACAGATACGCAGTATTTT.

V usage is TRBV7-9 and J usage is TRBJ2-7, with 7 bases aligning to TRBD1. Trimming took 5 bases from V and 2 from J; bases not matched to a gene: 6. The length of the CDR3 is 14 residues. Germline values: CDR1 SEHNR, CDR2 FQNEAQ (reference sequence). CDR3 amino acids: CASSRIGQAYEQYF. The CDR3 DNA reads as TGTGCCAGCAGCCGCATCGGACAGGCCTACGAGCAGTACTTC.

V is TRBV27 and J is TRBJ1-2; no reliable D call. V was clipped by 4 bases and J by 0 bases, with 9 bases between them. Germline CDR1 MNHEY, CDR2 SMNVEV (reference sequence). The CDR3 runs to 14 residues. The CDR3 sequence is CASSSTGTNYGYTF. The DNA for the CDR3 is TGTGCCAGCAGTTCCACGGGGACTAACTATGGCTACACCTTC.

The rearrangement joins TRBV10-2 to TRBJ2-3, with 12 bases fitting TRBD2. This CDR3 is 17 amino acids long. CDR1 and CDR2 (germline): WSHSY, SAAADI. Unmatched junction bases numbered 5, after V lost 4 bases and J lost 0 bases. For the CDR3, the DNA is TGCGCCAGCAGTGCCCCCCTAGCGGGGGGGAGCACAGATACGCAGTATTTT. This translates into CASSAPLAGGSTDTQYF.

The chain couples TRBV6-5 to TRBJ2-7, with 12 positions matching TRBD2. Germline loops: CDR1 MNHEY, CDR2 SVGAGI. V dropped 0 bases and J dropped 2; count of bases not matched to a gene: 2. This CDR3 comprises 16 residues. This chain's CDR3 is CASSYSASGGAYEQYF. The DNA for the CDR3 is TGTGCCAGCAGTTACTCGGCTAGCGGGGGGGCCTACGAGCAGTACTTC.

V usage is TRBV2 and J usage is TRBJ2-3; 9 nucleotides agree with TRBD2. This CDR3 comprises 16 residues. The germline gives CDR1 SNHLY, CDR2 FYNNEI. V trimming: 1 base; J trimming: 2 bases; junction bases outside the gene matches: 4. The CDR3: CASSEVLAGITDTQYF. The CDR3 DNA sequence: TGTGCCAGCAGTGAAGTCCTAGCGGGGATCACAGATACGCAGTATTTT.

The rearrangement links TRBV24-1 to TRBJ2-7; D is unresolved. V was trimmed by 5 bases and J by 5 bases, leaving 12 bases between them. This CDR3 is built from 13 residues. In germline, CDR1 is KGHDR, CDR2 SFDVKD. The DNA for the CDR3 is TGTGCCACCAGTGGGTTGTCCCAGAACGAGCAGTACTTC. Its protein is CATSGLSQNEQYF.

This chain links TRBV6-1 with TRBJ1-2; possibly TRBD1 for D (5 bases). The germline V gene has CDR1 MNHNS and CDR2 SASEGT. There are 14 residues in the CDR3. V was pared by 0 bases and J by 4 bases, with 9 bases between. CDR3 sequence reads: CASSEAAGSYGYTF. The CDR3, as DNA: TGTGCCAGCAGTGAAGCGGCAGGGTCCTATGGCTACACCTTC.

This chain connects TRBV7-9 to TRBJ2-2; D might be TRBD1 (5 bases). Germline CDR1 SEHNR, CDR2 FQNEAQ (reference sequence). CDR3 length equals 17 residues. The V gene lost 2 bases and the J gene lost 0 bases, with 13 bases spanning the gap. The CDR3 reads CASSLTGLEANTGELFF. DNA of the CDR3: TGTGCCAGCAGCTTAACAGGATTAGAAGCGAACACCGGGGAGCTGTTTTTT. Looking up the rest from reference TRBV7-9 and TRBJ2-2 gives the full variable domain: DTGVSQNPRHKITKRGQNVTFRCDPISEHNRLYWYRQTLGQGPEFLTYFQNEAQLEKSRLLSDRFSAERPKGSFSTLEIQRTEQGDSAMYLCASSLTGLEANTGELFFGEGSRLTVL.

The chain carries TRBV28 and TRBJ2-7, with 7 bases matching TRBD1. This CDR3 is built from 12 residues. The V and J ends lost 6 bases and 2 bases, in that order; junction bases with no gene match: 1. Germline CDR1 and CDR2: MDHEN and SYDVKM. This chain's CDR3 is CASRTGTYEQYF. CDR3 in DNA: TGTGCCAGCAGGACAGGGACCTACGAGCAGTACTTC. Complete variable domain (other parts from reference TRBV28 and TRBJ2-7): DVKVTQSSRYLVKRTGEKVFLECVQDMDHENMFWYRQDPGLGLRLIYFSYDVKMKEKGDIPEGYSVSREKKERFSLILESASTNQTSMYLCASRTGTYEQYFGPGTRLTVT.

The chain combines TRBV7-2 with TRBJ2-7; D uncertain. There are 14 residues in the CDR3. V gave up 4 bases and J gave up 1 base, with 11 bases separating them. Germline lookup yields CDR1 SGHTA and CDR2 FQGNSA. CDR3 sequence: CASSWRVGSYEQYF. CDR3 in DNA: TGTGCCAGCAGCTGGAGAGTAGGATCCTACGAGCAGTACTTC.

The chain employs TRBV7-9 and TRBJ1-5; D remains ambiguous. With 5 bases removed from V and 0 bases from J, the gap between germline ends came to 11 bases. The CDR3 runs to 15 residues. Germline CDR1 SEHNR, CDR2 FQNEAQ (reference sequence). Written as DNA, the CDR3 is TGTGCCAGCAGCCAAGAGGGATATAGCAATCAGCCCCAGCATTTT. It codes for CASSQEGYSNQPQHF. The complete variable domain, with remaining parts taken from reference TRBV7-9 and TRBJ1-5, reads DTGVSQNPRHKITKRGQNVTFRCDPISEHNRLYWYRQTLGQGPEFLTYFQNEAQLEKSRLLSDRFSAERPKGSFSTLEIQRTEQGDSAMYLCASSQEGYSNQPQHFGDGTRLSIL.

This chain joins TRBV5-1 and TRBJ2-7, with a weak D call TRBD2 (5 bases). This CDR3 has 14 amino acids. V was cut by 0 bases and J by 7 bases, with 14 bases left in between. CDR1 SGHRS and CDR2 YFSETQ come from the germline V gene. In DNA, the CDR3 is TGCGCCAGCAGCTTGGCCGGTCGGGGATATGAGCAGTACTTC. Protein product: CASSLAGRGYEQYF.